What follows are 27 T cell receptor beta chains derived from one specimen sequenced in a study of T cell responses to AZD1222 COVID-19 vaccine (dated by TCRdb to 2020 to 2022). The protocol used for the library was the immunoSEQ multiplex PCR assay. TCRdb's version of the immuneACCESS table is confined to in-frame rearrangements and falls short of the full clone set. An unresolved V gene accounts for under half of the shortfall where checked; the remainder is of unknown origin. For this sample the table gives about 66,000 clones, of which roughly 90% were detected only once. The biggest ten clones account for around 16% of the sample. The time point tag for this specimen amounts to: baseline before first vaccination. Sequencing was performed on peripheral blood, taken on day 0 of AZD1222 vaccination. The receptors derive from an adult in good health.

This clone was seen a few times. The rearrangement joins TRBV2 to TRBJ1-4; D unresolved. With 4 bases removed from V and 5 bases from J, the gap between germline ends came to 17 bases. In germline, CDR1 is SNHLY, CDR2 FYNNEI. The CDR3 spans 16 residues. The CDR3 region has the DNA TGTGCCAGCAGTGTTTACCCCCCGCGTTCAAATGAAAAACTGTTTTTT. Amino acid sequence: CASSVYPPRSNEKLFF.

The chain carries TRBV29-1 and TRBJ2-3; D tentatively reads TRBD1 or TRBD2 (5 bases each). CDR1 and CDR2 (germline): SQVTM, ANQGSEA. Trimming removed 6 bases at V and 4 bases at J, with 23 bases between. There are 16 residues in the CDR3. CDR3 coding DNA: TGCAGCGTGGCCGGGACCGAAGGTTCCAGGGCAGATACGCAGTATTTT. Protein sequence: CSVAGTEGSRADTQYF.

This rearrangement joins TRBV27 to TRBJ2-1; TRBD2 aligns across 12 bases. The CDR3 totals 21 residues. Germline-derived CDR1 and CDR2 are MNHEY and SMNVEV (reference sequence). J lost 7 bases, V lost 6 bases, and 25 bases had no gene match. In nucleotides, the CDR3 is TGTGCCAGCAGAAGGGAGGGGGCTAGCGGGAGGGTGTTGATGTTGAGGAATGAGCAGTTCTTC. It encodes CASRREGASGRVLMLRNEQFF.

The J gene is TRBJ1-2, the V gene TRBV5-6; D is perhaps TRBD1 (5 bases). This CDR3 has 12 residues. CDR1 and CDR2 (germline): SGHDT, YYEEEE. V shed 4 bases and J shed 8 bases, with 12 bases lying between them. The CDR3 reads CASSNSRVGYTF. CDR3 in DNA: TGTGCCAGCAGCAATTCCAGGGTCGGCTACACCTTC.

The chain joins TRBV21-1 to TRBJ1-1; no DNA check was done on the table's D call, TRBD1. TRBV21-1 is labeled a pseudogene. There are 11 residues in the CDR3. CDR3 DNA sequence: TGTGCCAGCATTTGGACAGGCGCGGCTTTCTTT. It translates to CASIWTGAAFF.

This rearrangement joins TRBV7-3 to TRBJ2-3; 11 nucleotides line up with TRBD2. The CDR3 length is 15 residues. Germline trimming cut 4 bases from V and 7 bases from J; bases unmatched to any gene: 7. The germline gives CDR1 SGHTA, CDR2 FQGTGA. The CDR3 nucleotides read TGTGCCAGCAGCTCCTTAGCGGGGGGGTCGTATACGCAGTATTTT. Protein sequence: CASSSLAGGSYTQYF.

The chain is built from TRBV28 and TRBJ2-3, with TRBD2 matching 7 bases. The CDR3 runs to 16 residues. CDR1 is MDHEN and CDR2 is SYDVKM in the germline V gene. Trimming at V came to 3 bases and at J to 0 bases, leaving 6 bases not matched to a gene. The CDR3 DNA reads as TGTGCCAGCAGTTTCGGGGGGAGAGATAGCACAGATACGCAGTATTTT. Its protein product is CASSFGGRDSTDTQYF.

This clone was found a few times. Here the CDR3 reads CASSIFDGYSGANVLTF. The CDR3 DNA reads as TGTGCCAGTAGTATTTTCGACGGATACTCTGGGGCCAACGTCCTGACTTTC. The chain recombines TRBV19 with TRBJ2-6; D not resolved. This CDR3 comprises 17 residues. Germline loops: CDR1 LNHDA, CDR2 SQIVND (reference sequence). V lost 3 bases, J lost 0 bases, and 12 bases lay in between.

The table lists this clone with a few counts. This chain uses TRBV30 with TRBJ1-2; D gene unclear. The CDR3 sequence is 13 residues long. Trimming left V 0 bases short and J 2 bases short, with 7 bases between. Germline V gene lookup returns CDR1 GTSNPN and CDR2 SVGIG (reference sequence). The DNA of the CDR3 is TGTGCCTGGAGTGTGGACGAGAACTATGGCTACACCTTC. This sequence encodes CAWSVDENYGYTF.

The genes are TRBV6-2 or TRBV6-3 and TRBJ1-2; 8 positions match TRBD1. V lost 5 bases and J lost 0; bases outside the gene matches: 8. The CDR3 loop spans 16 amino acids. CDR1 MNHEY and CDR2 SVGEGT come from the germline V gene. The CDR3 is CASSAFPGQANYGYTF. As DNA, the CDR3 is TGTGCCAGCAGTGCTTTTCCGGGACAGGCTAACTATGGCTACACCTTC.

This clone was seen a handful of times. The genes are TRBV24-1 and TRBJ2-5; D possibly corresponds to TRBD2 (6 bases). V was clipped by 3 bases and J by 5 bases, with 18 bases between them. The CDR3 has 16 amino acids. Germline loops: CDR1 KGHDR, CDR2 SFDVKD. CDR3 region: CATSDTYNGGPETQYF. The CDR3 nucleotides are TGTGCCACCAGTGATACCTACAATGGAGGGCCGGAGACCCAGTACTTC.

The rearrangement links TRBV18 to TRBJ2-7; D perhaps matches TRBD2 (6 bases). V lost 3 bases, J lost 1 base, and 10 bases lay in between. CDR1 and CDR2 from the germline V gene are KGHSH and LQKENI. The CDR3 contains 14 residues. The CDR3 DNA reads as TGTGCCAGCTCACCCGGGAGCAGATCCTACGAGCAGTACTTC. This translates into CASSPGSRSYEQYF.

The CDR3 loop reads CASSLSGGWGEKLFF. CDR3 nucleotide sequence: TGTGCCAGCAGTTTATCAGGGGGCTGGGGTGAAAAACTGTTTTTT. The rearrangement uses TRBV27 and TRBJ1-4; 7 bases are a match to TRBD1. With 0 bases clipped from V and 7 bases from J, the junction kept 5 bases outside the gene matches. Germline loops: CDR1 MNHEY, CDR2 SMNVEV (reference sequence). The CDR3 is 15 amino acids. Variable domain in full (rest from reference TRBV27 and TRBJ1-4): EAQVTQNPRYLITVTGKKLTVTCSQNMNHEYMSWYRQDPGLGLRQIYYSMNVEVTDKGDVPEGYKVSRKEKRNFPLILESPSPNQTSLYFCASSLSGGWGEKLFFGSGTQLSVL.

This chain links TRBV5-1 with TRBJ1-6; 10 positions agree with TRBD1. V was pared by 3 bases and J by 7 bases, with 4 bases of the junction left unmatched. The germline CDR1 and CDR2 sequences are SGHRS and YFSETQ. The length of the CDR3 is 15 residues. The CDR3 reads CASSWGQGYNSPLHF. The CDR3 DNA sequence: TGCGCCAGCAGCTGGGGACAGGGGTACAATTCACCCCTCCACTTT.

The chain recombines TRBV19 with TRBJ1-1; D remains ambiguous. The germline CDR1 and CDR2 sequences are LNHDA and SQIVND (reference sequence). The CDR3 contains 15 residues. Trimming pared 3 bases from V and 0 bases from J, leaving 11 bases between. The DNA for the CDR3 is TGTGCCAGTAGTATGTCGTACAGTATGAACACTGAAGCTTTCTTT. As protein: CASSMSYSMNTEAFF.

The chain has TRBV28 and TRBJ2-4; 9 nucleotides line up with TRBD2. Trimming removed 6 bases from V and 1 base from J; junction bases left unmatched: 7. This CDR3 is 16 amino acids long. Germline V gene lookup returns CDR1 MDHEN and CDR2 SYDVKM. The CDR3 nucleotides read TGTGCCAGCAGCTCAGCGGGAGGAGGTGCCAAAAACATTCAGTACTTC. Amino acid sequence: CASSSAGGGAKNIQYF.

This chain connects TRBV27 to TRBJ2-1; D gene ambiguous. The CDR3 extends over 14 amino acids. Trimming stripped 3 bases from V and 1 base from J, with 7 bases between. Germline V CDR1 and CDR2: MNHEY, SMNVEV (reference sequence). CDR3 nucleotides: TGTGCCAGCAGTTTTGGGCTTTCCTACAATGAGCAGTTCTTC. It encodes CASSFGLSYNEQFF.

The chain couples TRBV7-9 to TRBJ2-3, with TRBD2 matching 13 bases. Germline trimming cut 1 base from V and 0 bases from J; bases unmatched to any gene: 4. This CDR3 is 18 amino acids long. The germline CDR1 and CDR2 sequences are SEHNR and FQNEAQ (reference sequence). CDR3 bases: TGTGCCAGCAGCTTAGGACTAGCGGGGGGCTTTAGCACAGATACGCAGTATTTT. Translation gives CASSLGLAGGFSTDTQYF.

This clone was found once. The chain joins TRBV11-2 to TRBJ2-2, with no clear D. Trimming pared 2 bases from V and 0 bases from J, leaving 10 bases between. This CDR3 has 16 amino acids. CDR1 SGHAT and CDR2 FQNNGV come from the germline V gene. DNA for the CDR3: TGTGCCAGCAGCTTAATTGGCGCCGCGAACACCGGGGAGCTGTTTTTT. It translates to CASSLIGAANTGELFF.

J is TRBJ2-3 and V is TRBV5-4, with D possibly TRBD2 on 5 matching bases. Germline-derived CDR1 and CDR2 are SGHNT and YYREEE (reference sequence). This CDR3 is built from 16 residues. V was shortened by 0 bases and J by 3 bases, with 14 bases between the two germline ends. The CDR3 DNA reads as TGTGCCAGCAGCTTGGACCCCGGGGTCGGTACAGATACGCAGTATTTT. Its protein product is CASSLDPGVGTDTQYF. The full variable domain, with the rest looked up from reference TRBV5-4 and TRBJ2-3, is ETGVTQSPTHLIKTRGQQVTLRCSSQSGHNTVSWYQQALGQGPQFIFQYYREEENGRGNFPPRFSGLQFPNYSSELNVNALELDDSALYLCASSLDPGVGTDTQYFGPGTRLTVL.

CDR3 sequence: CASSEGLGQVYGYTF. As DNA, the CDR3 is TGTGCCAGCAGTGAAGGGTTGGGGCAAGTCTATGGCTACACCTTC. The chain links TRBV6-1 to TRBJ1-2, with D tentatively TRBD1 (5 bases). Germline lookup yields CDR1 MNHNS and CDR2 SASEGT. Trimming removed 1 base from V and 4 bases from J, with 13 bases in between. The CDR3 covers 15 residues.

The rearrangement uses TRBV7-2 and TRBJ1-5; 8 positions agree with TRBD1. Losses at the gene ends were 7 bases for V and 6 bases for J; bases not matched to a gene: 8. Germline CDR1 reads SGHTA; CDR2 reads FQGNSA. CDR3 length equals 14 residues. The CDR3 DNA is TGTGCCAGCACCGAACAGGGGGGCAGTCAGCCCCAGCATTTT. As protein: CASTEQGGSQPQHF.

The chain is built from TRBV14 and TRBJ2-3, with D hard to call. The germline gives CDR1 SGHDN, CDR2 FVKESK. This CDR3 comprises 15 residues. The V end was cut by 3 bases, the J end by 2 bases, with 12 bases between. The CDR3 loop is CASSQFLSFTDTQYF. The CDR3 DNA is TGTGCCAGCAGCCAGTTCTTAAGTTTCACAGATACGCAGTATTTT.

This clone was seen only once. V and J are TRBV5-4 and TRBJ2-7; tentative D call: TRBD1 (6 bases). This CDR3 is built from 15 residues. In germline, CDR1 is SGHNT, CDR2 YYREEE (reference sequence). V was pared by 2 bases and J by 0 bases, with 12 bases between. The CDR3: CASSFPSRGSYEQYF. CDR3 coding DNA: TGTGCCAGCAGCTTCCCCTCCAGGGGCTCCTACGAGCAGTACTTC.

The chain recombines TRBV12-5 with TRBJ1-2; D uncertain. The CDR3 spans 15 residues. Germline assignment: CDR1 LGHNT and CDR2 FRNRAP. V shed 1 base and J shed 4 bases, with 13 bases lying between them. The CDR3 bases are TGTGCTAGTGGTTTGGCCCGTGACGGGCTCTATGGCTACACCTTC. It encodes CASGLARDGLYGYTF.

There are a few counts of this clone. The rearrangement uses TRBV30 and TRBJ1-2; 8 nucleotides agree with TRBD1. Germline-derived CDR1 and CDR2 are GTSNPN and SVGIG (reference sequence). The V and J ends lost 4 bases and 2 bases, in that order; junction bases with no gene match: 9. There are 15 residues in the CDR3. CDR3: CAWKVQGAQNYGYTF. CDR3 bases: TGTGCCTGGAAGGTGCAGGGGGCGCAGAACTATGGCTACACCTTC.

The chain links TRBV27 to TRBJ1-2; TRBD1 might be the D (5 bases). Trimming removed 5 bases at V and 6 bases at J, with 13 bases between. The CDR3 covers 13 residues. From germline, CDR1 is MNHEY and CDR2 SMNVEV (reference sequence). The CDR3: CASSPRGDDGYTF. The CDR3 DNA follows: TGTGCCAGCAGTCCACGGGGGGACGATGGCTACACCTTC.